This TCR beta chain was found in a study of neurological immune-mediated disorders. MiXCR was run by TCRdb on the 5' RACE reads, yielding one entry per CDR3 protein. The table has around 53,000 distinct CDR3 sequences, roughly 7.7% seen once. The sample holds many counts of this clonotype. Time point in this sample: longitudinal time-point 3. It was blood bank volunteers in Maryland, USA who made up the healthy controls. Germline CDR1 is MNHNY and CDR2 is SVGAGI (reference sequence). The germline V and J ends were trimmed by 5 bases and 8 bases, with 21 bases remaining between them. This CDR3 spans 16 amino acids.

Sample: PBMCs. The TCR comes from a woman aged 40-49 years in good health. The V and J genes are TRBV6-6 and TRBJ1-4; the D is unclear. The chain's CDR3 is CASSLGGLGIGEKLFF. CDR3 coding DNA: TGTGCCAGCAGTCTCGGAGGACTTGGGATAGGGGAAAAACTGTTTTTT.